Listed here are 25 T cell receptor beta chains from one sample, sequenced in a study of T cell clusters in autoimmune cytopenias. Multiplex touch-down PCR amplified TRB using TRB-A and TRB-B pools in one tube. TCRdb re-called the multiplex PCR reads and gives one entry per CDR3 protein, without DNA. The specimen's table records about a hundred distinct CDR3 sequences. Each sample's input was about 270 ng genomic DNA, 38,000 or so genome equivalents. The same data also went into a second study, on T cell repertoires in aging, cancer and after chemotherapy.

The source material was peripheral blood. The receptors shown here come from a human donor with chronic lymphocytic leukemia.

The genes are TRBV27 and TRBJ2-3; lacking DNA, the TRBD1 call made by TCRdb goes unchecked. Germline loops: CDR1 MNHEY, CDR2 SMNVEV (reference sequence). CDR3 length equals 16 residues. CDR3 sequence: CASSRIGQHFTDTQYF.

In terms of frequency, this clonotype is large (0.1 to 1%). This rearrangement joins TRBV5-5 to TRBJ1-2. Germline V gives CDR1 SGHKS, CDR2 YYEKEE (reference sequence). The CDR3 has 13 amino acids. CDR3 in amino acids: CASSPQANYGYTF.

In terms of frequency, this clonotype is large. The chain couples TRBV6-4 to TRBJ2-1; TCRdb selects TRBD2, and the lack of DNA leaves this call unchecked. CDR1 is MRHNA and CDR2 is SNTAGT in the germline V gene. This CDR3 region has 14 residues. This CDR3 is CASSHSPLYNEQFF.

This clonotype shows up as medium-sized by frequency. The chain recombines TRBV20-1 with TRBJ2-5; no DNA is available, so the TRBD2 call from TCRdb remains unchecked. The germline CDR1 and CDR2 sequences are DFQATT and SNEGSKA (reference sequence). This CDR3 has 14 residues. CDR3 residues: CSARESGGPVTQYF.

Judged by frequency, this clonotype is large. CDR3 protein: CAISESMVGSYGYTF. This chain connects TRBV10-3 to TRBJ1-2. Germline V gene data show CDR1 as ENHRY and CDR2 as SYGVKD. CDR3 length: 15 residues.

This clonotype registers medium-sized (0.01 to 0.1%) by frequency. The chain recombines TRBV20-1 with TRBJ2-3; TCRdb lists TRBD2, though no DNA is available to test this call. The germline gives CDR1 DFQATT, CDR2 SNEGSKA (reference sequence). This CDR3 has 14 amino acids. CDR3 sequence: CSARDSGSTDTQYF.

According to its frequency, this clonotype is large (0.1 to 1%). This chain uses TRBV6-2 or TRBV6-3 with TRBJ2-7. Germline CDR1 and CDR2: MNHEY and SVGEGT. The CDR3 spans 16 residues. The chain's CDR3 is CASSYSGATYTYEQYF.

According to its frequency, this clonotype is hyperexpanded. V usage is TRBV24-1 and J usage is TRBJ2-2. CDR1 is KGHDR, CDR2 SFDVKD, per germline. CDR3 length equals 13 residues. CDR3 loop: CATHSGNTGELFF.

This clonotype is classed as medium-sized by frequency. The chain links TRBV9 to TRBJ2-3. Germline assignment: CDR1 SGDLS and CDR2 YYNGEE. The CDR3 runs to 15 residues. CDR3: CASSVRATSTDTQYF. Using reference TRBV9 and TRBJ2-3 for the parts outside the CDR3, the full variable domain is DSGVTQTPKHLITATGQRVTLRCSPRSGDLSVYWYQQSLDQGLQFLIQYYNGEERAKGNILERFSAQQFPDLHSELNLSSLELGDSALYFCASSVRATSTDTQYFGPGTRLTVL.

Considering frequency, this clonotype is large. This chain joins TRBV15 and TRBJ1-1; the D call of TRBD1 rests on TCRdb alone, since no DNA is present to check it. This CDR3 region has 14 residues. Germline CDR1 and CDR2: LNHNV and YYDKDF (reference sequence). CDR3 residues: CATSRQFSGVEAFF.

This clonotype is medium-sized by frequency. V is TRBV7-3 and J is TRBJ1-5; no DNA is available, so the TRBD1 call from TCRdb remains unchecked. This CDR3 contains 16 residues. The V gene's germline CDR1 is SGHTA and CDR2 FQGTGA. The chain's CDR3 is CASSLEGALGNQPQHF.

The chain carries TRBV6-1 and TRBJ2-3; TCRdb indicates TRBD2, and absent DNA this call remains unverified. Germline loops: CDR1 MNHNS, CDR2 SASEGT. CDR3 length equals 16 residues. The CDR3 region is CASSEWPAGNTYTQYF.

The chain combines TRBV7-3 with TRBJ1-1. The CDR3 totals 17 residues. Germline lookup yields CDR1 SGHTA and CDR2 FQGTGA. The CDR3 here is CASSLTLLGGLNTEAFF.

This clonotype is labeled medium-sized based on frequency. The rearrangement joins TRBV18 to TRBJ1-6. Germline V gene data show CDR1 as KGHSH and CDR2 as LQKENI. CDR3 length: 16 amino acids. This CDR3 reads CASSPGLPQGGSPLHF.

In terms of frequency, this clonotype is medium-sized. The chain couples TRBV18 to TRBJ2-5; TCRdb selects TRBD2, and the lack of DNA leaves this call unchecked. The V gene's germline CDR1 is KGHSH and CDR2 LQKENI. CDR3 size: 17 residues. The chain's CDR3 is CASSLRTSGGFGETQYF.

Considering frequency, this clonotype is medium-sized. The rearrangement uses TRBV7-2 and TRBJ1-6; TCRdb designates TRBD1, a call that cannot be tested without DNA. CDR1 SGHTA and CDR2 FQGNSA come from the germline V gene. The length of the CDR3 is 16 residues. This CDR3 reads CASSLMGPQGLSPLHF.

This clonotype ranks as medium-sized in terms of frequency. The rearrangement links TRBV20-1 to TRBJ1-1. The CDR3 consists of 12 residues. The germline gives CDR1 DFQATT, CDR2 SNEGSKA (reference sequence). The CDR3: CSASRTDTEAFF.

Measured by frequency, this clonotype is large. The CDR3 reads CAISESTLAGLNEQFF. The chain is built from TRBV10-3 and TRBJ2-1; TCRdb reports TRBD2, a call that lacks DNA to check it against. CDR1 and CDR2 (germline): ENHRY, SYGVKD. The CDR3 consists of 16 residues.

This clonotype registers large (0.1 to 1%) by frequency. The rearrangement uses TRBV29-1 and TRBJ1-1. Germline CDR1 reads SQVTM; CDR2 reads ANQGSEA. The CDR3 contains 11 residues. CDR3 residues: CSVEVYTEAFF.

This clonotype is large (0.1 to 1%) by frequency. V is TRBV27 and J is TRBJ1-5; the D gene TCRdb calls, TRBD1, cannot be checked with no DNA. The CDR3 consists of 14 residues. CDR1 is MNHEY and CDR2 is SMNVEV in the germline V gene (reference sequence). The CDR3 sequence: CASSFLGQNQPQHF.

In terms of frequency, this clonotype is medium-sized. The chain recombines TRBV24-1 with TRBJ2-1; there is no DNA to check the TCRdb D call of TRBD2. CDR3 size: 17 residues. From germline, CDR1 is KGHDR and CDR2 SFDVKD. The CDR3 here is CATSDRTSRRSYNEQFF.

This chain uses TRBV2 with TRBJ1-1; checking the TCRdb D call of TRBD1 is not possible without DNA. Germline V gene lookup returns CDR1 SNHLY and CDR2 FYNNEI. This CDR3 has 13 residues. The CDR3 is CASQPQGRTEAFF.

This clonotype counts as medium-sized by frequency. The rearrangement uses TRBV20-1 and TRBJ2-5. Germline lookup yields CDR1 DFQATT and CDR2 SNEGSKA (reference sequence). The CDR3 sequence is 11 residues long. Here the CDR3 reads CSASNDETQYF.

This clonotype is classed as medium-sized (0.01 to 0.1%) by frequency. The rearrangement uses TRBV15 and TRBJ1-6; there is no DNA to check the TCRdb D call of TRBD1. Germline lookup yields CDR1 LNHNV and CDR2 YYDKDF (reference sequence). CDR3 length: 15 residues. CDR3 region: CATREEDRDNSPLHF. Full variable domain (remainder filled in from reference TRBV15 and TRBJ1-6): DAMVIQNPRYQVTQFGKPVTLSCSQTLNHNVMYWYQQKSSQAPKLLFHYYDKDFNNEADTPDNFQSRRPNTSFCFLDIRSPGLGDTAMYLCATREEDRDNSPLHFGNGTRLTVT.

CDR3 protein: CASSNAGTDTQYF. The chain couples TRBV18 to TRBJ2-3. The CDR3 covers 13 residues. CDR1 and CDR2 from the germline V gene are KGHSH and LQKENI.